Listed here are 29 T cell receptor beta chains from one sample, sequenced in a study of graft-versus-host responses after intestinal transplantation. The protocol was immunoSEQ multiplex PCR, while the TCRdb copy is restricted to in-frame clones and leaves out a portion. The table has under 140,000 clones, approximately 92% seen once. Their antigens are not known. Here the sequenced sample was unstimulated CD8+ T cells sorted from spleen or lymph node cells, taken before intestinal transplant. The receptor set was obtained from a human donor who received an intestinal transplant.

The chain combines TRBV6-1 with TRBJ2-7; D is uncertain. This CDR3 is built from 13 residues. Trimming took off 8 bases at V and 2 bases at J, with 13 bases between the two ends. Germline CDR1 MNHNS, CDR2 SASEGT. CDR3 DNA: TGTGCCAGCTACCCTGGTGGAACCTACGAGCAGTACTTC. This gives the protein CASYPGGTYEQYF.

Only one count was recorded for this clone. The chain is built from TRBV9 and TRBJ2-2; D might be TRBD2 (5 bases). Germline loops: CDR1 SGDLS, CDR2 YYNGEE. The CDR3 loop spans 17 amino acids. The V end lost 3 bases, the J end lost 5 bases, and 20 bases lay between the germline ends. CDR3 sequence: CASSATPNPTGTGELFF. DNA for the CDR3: TGTGCCAGCAGCGCAACTCCTAACCCGACGGGAACCGGGGAGCTGTTTTTT.

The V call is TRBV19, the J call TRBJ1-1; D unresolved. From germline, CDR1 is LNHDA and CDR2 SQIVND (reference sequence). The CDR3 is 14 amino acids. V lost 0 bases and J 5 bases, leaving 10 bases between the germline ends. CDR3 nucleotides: TGTGCCAGTAGTATAGATCTATATGGGACTGAAGCTTTCTTT. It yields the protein CASSIDLYGTEAFF.

CDR3 coding DNA: TGTGCCAGCAGCTTAGTTTCGGCGTACGAGCAGTACTTC. Protein: CASSLVSAYEQYF. This chain links TRBV7-9 with TRBJ2-7, with D hard to call. V was clipped by 1 base and J by 4 bases, with 8 bases between them. This CDR3 is built from 13 residues. Germline CDR1 SEHNR, CDR2 FQNEAQ (reference sequence).

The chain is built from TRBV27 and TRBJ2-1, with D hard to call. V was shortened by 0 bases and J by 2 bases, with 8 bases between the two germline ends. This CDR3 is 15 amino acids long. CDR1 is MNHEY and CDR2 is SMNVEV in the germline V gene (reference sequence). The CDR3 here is CASSLSSDPYNEQFF. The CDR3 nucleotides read TGTGCCAGCAGTTTATCAAGCGACCCCTACAATGAGCAGTTCTTC.

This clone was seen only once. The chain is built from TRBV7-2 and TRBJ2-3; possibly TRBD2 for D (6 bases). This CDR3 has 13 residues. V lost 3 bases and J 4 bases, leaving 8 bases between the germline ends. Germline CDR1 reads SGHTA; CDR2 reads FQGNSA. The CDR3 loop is CASSFWGADTQYF. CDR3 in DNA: TGTGCCAGCAGCTTTTGGGGGGCAGATACGCAGTATTTT.

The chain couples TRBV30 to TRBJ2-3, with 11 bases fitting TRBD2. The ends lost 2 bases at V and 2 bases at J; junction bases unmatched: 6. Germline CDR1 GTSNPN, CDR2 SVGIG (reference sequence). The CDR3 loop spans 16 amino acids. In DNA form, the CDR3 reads TGTGCCTGGAGTCTTGGGACTAGCGGAATCACAGATACGCAGTATTTT. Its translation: CAWSLGTSGITDTQYF.

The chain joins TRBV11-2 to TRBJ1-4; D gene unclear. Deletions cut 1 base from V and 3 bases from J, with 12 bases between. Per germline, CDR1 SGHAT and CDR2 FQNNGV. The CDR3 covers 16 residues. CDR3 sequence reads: CASSLGTGEPNEKLFF. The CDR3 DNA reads TGTGCCAGCAGCTTAGGGACGGGAGAACCTAATGAAAAACTGTTTTTT. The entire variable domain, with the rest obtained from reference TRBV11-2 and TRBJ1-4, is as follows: EAGVAQSPRYKIIEKRQSVAFWCNPISGHATLYWYQQILGQGPKLLIQFQNNGVVDDSQLPKDRFSAERLKGVDSTLKIQPAKLEDSAVYLCASSLGTGEPNEKLFFGSGTQLSVL.

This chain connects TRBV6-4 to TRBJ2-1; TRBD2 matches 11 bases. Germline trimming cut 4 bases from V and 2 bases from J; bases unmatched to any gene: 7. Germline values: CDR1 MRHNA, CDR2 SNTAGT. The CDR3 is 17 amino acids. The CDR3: CASSVSSGGTAYNEQFF. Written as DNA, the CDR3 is TGTGCCAGCAGTGTATCTAGCGGGGGGACCGCCTACAATGAGCAGTTCTTC.

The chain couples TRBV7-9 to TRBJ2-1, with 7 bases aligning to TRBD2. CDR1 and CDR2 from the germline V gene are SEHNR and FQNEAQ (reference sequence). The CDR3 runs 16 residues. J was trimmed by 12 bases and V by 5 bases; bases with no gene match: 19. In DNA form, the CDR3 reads TGTGCCAGCAGCCCGCTAACTAGCGAGTTTAGGCTCGGGCAGTTCTTC. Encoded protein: CASSPLTSEFRLGQFF.

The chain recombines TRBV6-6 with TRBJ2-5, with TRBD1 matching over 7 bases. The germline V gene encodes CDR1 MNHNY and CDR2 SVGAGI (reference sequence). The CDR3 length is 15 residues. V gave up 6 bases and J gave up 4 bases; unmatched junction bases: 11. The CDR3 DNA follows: TGTGCCAGCAGGCAAGGGGACAGTCAGGGAGAGACCCAGTACTTC. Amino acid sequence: CASRQGDSQGETQYF.

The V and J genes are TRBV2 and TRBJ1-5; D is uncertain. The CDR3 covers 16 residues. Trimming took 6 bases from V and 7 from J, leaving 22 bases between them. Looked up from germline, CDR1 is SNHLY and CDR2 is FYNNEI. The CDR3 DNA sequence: TGTGCCAGCAGACCCGGACGGGCCTCACCTGGCCAGCCCCAGCATTTT. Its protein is CASRPGRASPGQPQHF.

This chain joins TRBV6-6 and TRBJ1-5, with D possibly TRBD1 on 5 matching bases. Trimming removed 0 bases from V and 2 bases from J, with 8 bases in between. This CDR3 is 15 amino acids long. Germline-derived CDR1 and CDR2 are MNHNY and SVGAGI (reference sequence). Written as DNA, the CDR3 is TGTGCCAGCAGTTACTCGGGACTGGGCAATCAGCCCCAGCATTTT. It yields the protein CASSYSGLGNQPQHF.

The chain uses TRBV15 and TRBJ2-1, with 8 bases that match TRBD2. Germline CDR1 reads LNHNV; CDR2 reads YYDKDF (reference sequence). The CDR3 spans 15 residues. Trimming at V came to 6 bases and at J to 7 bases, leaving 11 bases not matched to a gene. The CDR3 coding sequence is TGTGCCACCAGTACGCCCGGGGGGGCGCGGAATGAGCAGTTCTTC. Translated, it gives CATSTPGGARNEQFF.

The CDR3 here is CASRTGTGELFF. Here the CDR3 DNA reads TGTGCCAGCAGAACAGGGACCGGGGAGCTGTTTTTT. V and J are TRBV25-1 and TRBJ2-2; weak D call: TRBD1 (6 bases). Germline V gene sequence: CDR1 MGHDK, CDR2 SYGVNS. The ends were cut back, 6 bases at V and 5 bases at J, with 7 bases in the middle. CDR3 size: 12 residues.

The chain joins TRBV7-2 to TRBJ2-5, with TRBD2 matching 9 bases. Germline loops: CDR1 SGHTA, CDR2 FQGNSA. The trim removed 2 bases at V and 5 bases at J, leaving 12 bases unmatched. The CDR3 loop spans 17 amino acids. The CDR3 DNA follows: TGTGCCAGCAGCTTAACCCCTCGTGCCAGCGGGAGGGAGACCCAGTACTTC. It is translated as CASSLTPRASGRETQYF. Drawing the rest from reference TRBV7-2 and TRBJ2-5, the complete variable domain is GAGVSQSPSNKVTEKGKDVELRCDPISGHTALYWYRQSLGQGLEFLIYFQGNSAPDKSGLPSDRFSAERTGGSVSTLTIQRTQQEDSAVYLCASSLTPRASGRETQYFGPGTRLLVL.

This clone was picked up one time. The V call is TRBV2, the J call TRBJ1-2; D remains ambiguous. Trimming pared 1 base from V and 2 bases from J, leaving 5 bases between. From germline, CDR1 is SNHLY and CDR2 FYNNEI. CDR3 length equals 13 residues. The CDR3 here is CASSEGTNYGYTF. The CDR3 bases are TGTGCCAGCAGTGAAGGGACCAACTATGGCTACACCTTC.

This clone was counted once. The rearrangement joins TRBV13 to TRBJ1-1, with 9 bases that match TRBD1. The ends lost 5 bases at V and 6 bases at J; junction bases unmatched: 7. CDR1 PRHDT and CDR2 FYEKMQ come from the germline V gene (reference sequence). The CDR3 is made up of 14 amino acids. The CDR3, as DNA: TGTGCCAGCAGCCCGGGGACAGGGTTTCCTGAAGCTTTCTTT. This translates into CASSPGTGFPEAFF.

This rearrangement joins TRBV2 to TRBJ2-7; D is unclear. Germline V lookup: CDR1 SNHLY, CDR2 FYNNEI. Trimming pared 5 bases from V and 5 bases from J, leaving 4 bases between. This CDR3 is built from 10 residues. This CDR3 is CASSPNEQYF. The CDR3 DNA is TGTGCCAGCAGTCCAAACGAGCAGTACTTC.

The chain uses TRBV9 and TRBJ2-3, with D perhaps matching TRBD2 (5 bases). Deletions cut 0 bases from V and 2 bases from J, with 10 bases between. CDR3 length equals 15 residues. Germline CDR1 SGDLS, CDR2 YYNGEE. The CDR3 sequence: CASSVAGIPTDTQYF. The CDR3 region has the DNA TGTGCCAGCAGCGTAGCGGGAATCCCCACAGATACGCAGTATTTT.

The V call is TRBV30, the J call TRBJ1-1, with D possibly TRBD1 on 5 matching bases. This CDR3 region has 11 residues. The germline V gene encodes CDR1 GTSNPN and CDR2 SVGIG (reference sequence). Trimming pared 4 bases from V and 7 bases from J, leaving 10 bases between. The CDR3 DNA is TGTGCCTGGATATGGGGACGTGAAGCTTTCTTT. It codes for CAWIWGREAFF.

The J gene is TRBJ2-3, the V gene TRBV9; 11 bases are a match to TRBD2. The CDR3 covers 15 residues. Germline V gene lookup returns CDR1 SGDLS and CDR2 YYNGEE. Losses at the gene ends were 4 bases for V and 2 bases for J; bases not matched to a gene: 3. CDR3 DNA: TGTGCCAGCAGCACTAGCGGGGGCTCCACAGATACGCAGTATTTT. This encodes CASSTSGGSTDTQYF.

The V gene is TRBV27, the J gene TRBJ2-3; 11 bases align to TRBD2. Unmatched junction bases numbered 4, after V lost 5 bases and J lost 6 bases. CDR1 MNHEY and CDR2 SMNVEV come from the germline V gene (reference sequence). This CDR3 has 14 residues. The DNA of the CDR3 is TGTGCCAGCAGTGTAGCGGGAGGGGCCGATACGCAGTATTTT. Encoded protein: CASSVAGGADTQYF.

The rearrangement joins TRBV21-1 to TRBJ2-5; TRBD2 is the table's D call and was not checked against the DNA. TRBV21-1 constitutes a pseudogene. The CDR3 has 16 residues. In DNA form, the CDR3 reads TGTGCCAGCAGCAAACCCCCTCTCCTCCTCGGGGAGACCCAGTACTTC. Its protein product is CASSKPPLLLGETQYF.

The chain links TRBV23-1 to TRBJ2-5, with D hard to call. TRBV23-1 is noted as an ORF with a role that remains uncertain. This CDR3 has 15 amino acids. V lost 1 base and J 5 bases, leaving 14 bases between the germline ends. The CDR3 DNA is TGCGCCAGCAGTCAATTCTCTACTTTATGGGAGACCCAGTACTTC. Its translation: CASSQFSTLWETQYF.

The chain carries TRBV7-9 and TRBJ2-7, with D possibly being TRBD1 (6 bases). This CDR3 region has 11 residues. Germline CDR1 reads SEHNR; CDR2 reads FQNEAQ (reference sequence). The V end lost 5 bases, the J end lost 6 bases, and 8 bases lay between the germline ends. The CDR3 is CASSMTGEQYF. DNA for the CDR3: TGTGCCAGCAGCATGACAGGCGAGCAGTACTTC.

The CDR3 nucleotides are TGTGCCAGCAGCTTCGTGGGGAGGGGTTATGGCTACACCTTC. Its protein is CASSFVGRGYGYTF. The chain has TRBV7-9 and TRBJ1-2; TRBD1 is a possible D gene (5 bases). Trimming stripped 3 bases from V and 5 bases from J, with 13 bases between. Germline assignment: CDR1 SEHNR and CDR2 FQNEAQ (reference sequence). The CDR3 is 14 amino acids. Combining the CDR3 with reference TRBV7-9 and TRBJ1-2 gives the whole variable domain DTGVSQNPRHKITKRGQNVTFRCDPISEHNRLYWYRQTLGQGPEFLTYFQNEAQLEKSRLLSDRFSAERPKGSFSTLEIQRTEQGDSAMYLCASSFVGRGYGYTFGSGTRLTVV.

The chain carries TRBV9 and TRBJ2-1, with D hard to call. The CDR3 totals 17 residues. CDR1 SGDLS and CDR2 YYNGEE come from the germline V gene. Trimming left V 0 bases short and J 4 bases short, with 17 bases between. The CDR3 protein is CASSVVPSGPLYNEQFF. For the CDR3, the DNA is TGTGCCAGCAGCGTAGTCCCCTCGGGCCCCCTTTACAATGAGCAGTTCTTC.

CDR3 in amino acids: CASSSGLASYEQYF. The CDR3 DNA sequence: TGTGCCAGCAGCTCTGGACTAGCGTCCTACGAGCAGTACTTC. This chain uses TRBV11-2 with TRBJ2-7; 9 positions match TRBD2. The germline V gene encodes CDR1 SGHAT and CDR2 FQNNGV. After removal of 4 bases from V and 1 base from J, the junction contained 2 bases not matched to a gene. The CDR3 is 14 amino acids.